These 19 T cell receptor beta chains were all obtained from the same sample, sequenced in a study of shared clonotypes between healthy human individuals. Sequenced by immunoSEQ multiplex PCR; TCRdb stores in-frame clones only, minus some. The sample contains around 2.5 million clones, roughly 93% of which appear only once. Sequencing was performed on naive CD4+ T cells from PBMCs. Subset in this sample: CD45RA+ positively selected. Receptors originate from a man younger than 35 in good health. Some clones in this sample may be carry-over from other donors' samples.

A single count supports this clone. The CDR3 here is CASSQDGTGPETQYF. In nucleotides, the CDR3 is TGTGCCAGCAGCCAAGACGGTACGGGTCCGGAGACCCAGTACTTC. The chain links TRBV14 to TRBJ2-5; D remains unclear. Looked up from germline, CDR1 is SGHDN and CDR2 is FVKESK. The CDR3 is made up of 15 amino acids. Trimming left V 0 bases short and J 5 bases short, with 13 bases between. Full variable domain (rest looked up from reference TRBV14 and TRBJ2-5): EAGVTQFPSHSVIEKGQTVTLRCDPISGHDNLYWYRRVMGKEIKFLLHFVKESKQDESGMPNNRFLAERTGGTYSTLKVQPAELEDSGVYFCASSQDGTGPETQYFGPGTRLLVL.

The count of this clone is one. The chain employs TRBV2 and TRBJ2-1; TRBD2 is a possible D gene (7 bases). This CDR3 has 13 residues. Trimming cost V 9 bases and J 9 bases, with 18 bases left between them. Germline V gene data show CDR1 as SNHLY and CDR2 as FYNNEI. CDR3 coding DNA: TGTGCCAGGGGAGGGGGACTGGAAATTGAGCAGTTCTTC. Protein: CARGGGLEIEQFF.

This clone appeared a single time. The CDR3 is CASSKGTSGYNEQFF. CDR3 nucleotide sequence: TGTGCCAGCAGCAAAGGGACTAGCGGGTACAATGAGCAGTTCTTC. This chain connects TRBV7-9 to TRBJ2-1; 12 nucleotides agree with TRBD2. The J segment lost 4 bases and the V segment lost 5 bases, leaving 3 bases of the junction unmatched. Looked up from germline, CDR1 is SEHNR and CDR2 is FQNEAQ (reference sequence). The CDR3 contains 15 residues.

The chain joins TRBV28 to TRBJ1-3; a weak D match, TRBD1 (5 bases). Germline lookup yields CDR1 MDHEN and CDR2 SYDVKM. The V and J ends lost 2 bases and 2 bases respectively, with 13 bases between them. The CDR3 consists of 16 residues. CDR3 in amino acids: CASSLPQGLAGNTIYF. The CDR3 DNA follows: TGTGCCAGCAGTTTACCGCAGGGTTTAGCTGGAAACACCATATATTTT.

This clone was counted a single time. The genes are TRBV6-5 and TRBJ2-3, with TRBD2 matching 12 bases. CDR3 length equals 15 residues. The junction had 7 bases not matched to a gene; V was cut back by 6 bases and J by 6 bases. Germline V CDR1 and CDR2: MNHEY, SVGAGI. CDR3 residues: CASRRLAGAGDTQYF. The CDR3 DNA follows: TGTGCCAGCAGGAGACTAGCGGGAGCGGGGGATACGCAGTATTTT.

The rearrangement joins TRBV6-6 to TRBJ2-5, with 11 bases lining up with TRBD1. The length of the CDR3 is 14 residues. The germline V gene encodes CDR1 MNHNY and CDR2 SVGAGI (reference sequence). After removal of 8 bases from V and 5 bases from J, the junction contained 7 bases not matched to a gene. Here the CDR3 DNA reads TGTGCCAGCGAGGACAGGGGGCTGGGGGAGACCCAGTACTTC. This gives the protein CASEDRGLGETQYF.

The genes are TRBV7-6 and TRBJ2-5, with 7 bases lining up with TRBD2. The CDR3 contains 16 residues. CDR1 and CDR2 from the germline V gene are SGHVS and FNYEAQ. V shed 1 base and J 5 bases; nucleotides not matched to a gene: 10. The CDR3 here is CASSLGPGGSSETQYF. The CDR3 DNA follows: TGTGCCAGCAGCTTAGGTCCGGGAGGTAGTTCGGAGACCCAGTACTTC. Full variable domain (outside the CDR3, taken from reference TRBV7-6 and TRBJ2-5): GAGVSQSPRYKVTKRGQDVALRCDPISGHVSLYWYRQALGQGPEFLTYFNYEAQQDKSGLPNDRFSAERPEGSISTLTIQRTEQRDSAMYRCASSLGPGGSSETQYFGPGTRLLVL.

V is TRBV5-1 and J is TRBJ2-7, with unresolved D. The CDR3 is 14 amino acids. V dropped 2 bases and J dropped 12 bases, with 21 bases sitting between them. The V gene's germline CDR1 is SGHRS and CDR2 YFSETQ. This CDR3 is CASSFLDPEGGRYF. The DNA of the CDR3 is TGCGCCAGCAGCTTCCTCGACCCCGAAGGTGGCCGGTACTTC.

Note on this clone: The same CDR3 is also encoded by other DNA sequences in this sample. The V call is TRBV29-1, the J call TRBJ2-7; 7 bases line up with TRBD1. With 7 bases clipped from V and 3 bases from J, the junction kept 6 bases outside the gene matches. This CDR3 is 12 amino acids long. CDR1 is SQVTM and CDR2 is ANQGSEA in the germline V gene. The CDR3 sequence: CSAWTGVYEQYF. CDR3 sequence (DNA): TGCAGCGCATGGACAGGCGTCTACGAGCAGTACTTC.

The V and J genes are TRBV19 and TRBJ2-1; no clear D. Germline CDR1 reads LNHDA; CDR2 reads SQIVND (reference sequence). Trimming removed 7 bases from V and 12 bases from J, with 22 bases in between. This CDR3 contains 14 residues. CDR3 region: CASTSLRPGEWQFF. The CDR3 DNA reads as TGTGCCAGTACCTCCCTTCGACCCGGAGAATGGCAGTTCTTC. Full variable domain (rest looked up from reference TRBV19 and TRBJ2-1): DGGITQSPKYLFRKEGQNVTLSCEQNLNHDAMYWYRQDPGQGLRLIYYSQIVNDFQKGDIAEGYSVSREKKESFPLTVTSAQKNPTAFYLCASTSLRPGEWQFFGPGTRLTVL.

The CDR3: CASSLQETTDTQYF. The CDR3 nucleotides read TGTGCCAGCAGCCTACAGGAGACCACAGATACGCAGTATTTT. V and J are TRBV6-5 and TRBJ2-3, with a possible D match to TRBD1 (5 bases). Germline V gene lookup returns CDR1 MNHEY and CDR2 SVGAGI. The V end lost 6 bases, the J end lost 2 bases, and 12 bases lay between the germline ends. The CDR3 covers 14 residues.

About this clone: In the same sample, other DNA sequences code for this CDR3. V is TRBV18 and J is TRBJ1-1; 9 nucleotides agree with TRBD1. The length of the CDR3 is 14 residues. V lost 6 bases to trimming and J lost 0 bases; unmatched junction nucleotides: 2. The germline V gene has CDR1 KGHSH and CDR2 LQKENI. The CDR3 here is CASSGQGLNTEAFF. CDR3 sequence (DNA): TGTGCCAGCTCGGGACAGGGATTGAACACTGAAGCTTTCTTT.

The DNA for the CDR3 is TGTGCCAGCAGCCCGACAGGGCGCCTCACAGATACGCAGTATTTT. Protein: CASSPTGRLTDTQYF. The V call is TRBV11-3, the J call TRBJ2-3; 7 bases agree with TRBD1. The CDR3 has 15 residues. V lost 5 bases to trimming and J lost 2 bases; unmatched junction nucleotides: 7. The V gene's germline CDR1 is SGHNT and CDR2 YENEEA.

V gene TRBV6-5 combines with J gene TRBJ1-1, with 8 positions matching TRBD1. In germline, CDR1 is MNHEY, CDR2 SVGAGI. The CDR3 has 15 residues. J was trimmed by 3 bases and V by 6 bases; bases with no gene match: 9. The CDR3 DNA reads TGTGCCAGCAGGAAAAACAGGGGGTCAGACACTGAAGCTTTCTTT. It is translated as CASRKNRGSDTEAFF.

The chain recombines TRBV5-5 with TRBJ2-7; no clear D. The germline gives CDR1 SGHKS, CDR2 YYEKEE (reference sequence). The V end was cut by 3 bases, the J end by 3 bases, with 7 bases between. CDR3 length equals 12 residues. The CDR3 DNA reads TGTGCCAGCAGCTCCCCCTACTACGAGCAGTACTTC. It yields the protein CASSSPYYEQYF.

CDR3 nucleotides: TGTGCCAGCGGGCCTTTATCGAGGACAGGGGAGTACTTC. Amino acids: CASGPLSRTGEYF. The rearrangement links TRBV28 to TRBJ2-5, with 9 bases that match TRBD1. The CDR3 has 13 residues. CDR1 MDHEN and CDR2 SYDVKM come from the germline V gene. Unmatched junction bases numbered 13, after V lost 8 bases and J lost 12 bases.

The CDR3 nucleotides are TGTGCCAGCAGCTTAAGCGCCCCGGGGCCGGGAAGCCAAGAGACCCAGTACTTC. This sequence encodes CASSLSAPGPGSQETQYF. The chain employs TRBV7-3 and TRBJ2-5; D may be TRBD1 or TRBD2 (5 bases each). V lost 1 base and J lost 1, with 19 bases in between. The CDR3 spans 18 residues. CDR1 is SGHTA and CDR2 is FQGTGA in the germline V gene. Filled out from reference TRBV7-3 and TRBJ2-5, the complete variable domain reads GAGVSQTPSNKVTEKGKYVELRCDPISGHTALYWYRQSLGQGPEFLIYFQGTGAADDSGLPNDRFFAVRPEGSVSTLKIQRTERGDSAVYLCASSLSAPGPGSQETQYFGPGTRLLVL.

This chain joins TRBV19 and TRBJ2-7, with a possible D match to TRBD2 (5 bases). V was shortened by 2 bases and J by 2 bases, with 10 bases between the two germline ends. Germline lookup yields CDR1 LNHDA and CDR2 SQIVND (reference sequence). There are 14 residues in the CDR3. The CDR3 DNA follows: TGTGCCAGTAGTATATCCGGAGGCCCCTACGAGCAGTACTTC. The encoded protein is CASSISGGPYEQYF.

There are a few counts of this clone. J is TRBJ1-1 and V is TRBV29-1; 7 nucleotides match TRBD1. Germline CDR1 and CDR2: SQVTM and ANQGSEA. CDR3 length: 13 residues. V was clipped by 8 bases and J by 1 base; unmatched bases: 7. The CDR3 is CSTGRTGNTEAFF. The CDR3 DNA follows: TGCAGCACCGGGAGGACAGGGAACACTGAAGCTTTCTTT.